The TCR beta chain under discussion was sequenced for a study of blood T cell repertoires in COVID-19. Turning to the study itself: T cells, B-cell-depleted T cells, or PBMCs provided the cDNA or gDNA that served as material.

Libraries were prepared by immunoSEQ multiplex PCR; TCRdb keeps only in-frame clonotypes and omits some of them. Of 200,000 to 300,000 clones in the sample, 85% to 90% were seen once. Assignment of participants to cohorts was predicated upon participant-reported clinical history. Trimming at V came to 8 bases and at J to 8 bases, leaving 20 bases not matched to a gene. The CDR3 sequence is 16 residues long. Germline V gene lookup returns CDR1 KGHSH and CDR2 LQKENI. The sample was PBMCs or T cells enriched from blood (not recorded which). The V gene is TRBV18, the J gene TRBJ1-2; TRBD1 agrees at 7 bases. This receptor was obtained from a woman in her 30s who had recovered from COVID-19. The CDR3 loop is CASPRVRDSPPSGYTF. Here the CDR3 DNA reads TGTGCCAGCCCGCGTGTGAGGGACAGTCCCCCCTCGGGCTACACCTTC.